This record covers a single T cell receptor (beta chain). Antigen specificity is unknown. Germline-derived CDR1 and CDR2 are SGHRS and YFSETQ. The V end was cut by 3 bases, the J end by 0 bases, with 13 bases between. This CDR3 is 16 amino acids long. The data stem from a study of T cell repertoires in ileal Crohn's disease. Study background: At postoperative colonoscopy, neoterminal ileum biopsies were taken as M6.

Per sample, about 500 nanograms of biopsy DNA were TCRB immunosequenced. Only in-frame clones appear in the TCRdb table, and some are missing; sequencing was by immunoSEQ multiplex PCR. Among tens of thousands of clones, approximately 88% were seen once, and the ten largest hold approximately 2%. Findings and limits, study-wide: Clonality above 26.8% at surgery always came with endoscopic recurrence.

As for time point: neoterminal ileum biopsy at postoperative endoscopy, about 6 months after surgery. The rearrangement joins TRBV5-1 to TRBJ2-1; weak D call: TRBD1 (6 bases). The specimen was ileal tissue. The origin of this receptor is an adult with Crohn's disease. CDR3 in DNA: TGCGCCAGCAGCTCGAAAATACAGGGCTCCTACAATGAGCAGTTCTTC. It encodes CASSSKIQGSYNEQFF.